The 19 T cell receptor beta chains reported below all come from one sample, sequenced in a study of blood T cells in healthy people across ages. It was with a sample-barcoded 5' primer and a J-beta primer mix that a second PCR of roughly 7 to 12 cycles was run. MiXCR, run by TCRdb on the 5' RACE reads, gives a single entry per CDR3 protein. Of about 970,000 distinct CDR3 sequences listed, roughly 51% are singletons. The sequencing sample was made of blood. These receptors came from a woman aged 55-70 years in good health.

The chain has TRBV4-1 and TRBJ2-7, with D unresolved. Germline V CDR1 and CDR2: MGHRA, YSYEKL. The CDR3 is 16 amino acids. Trimming removed 0 bases at V and 6 bases at J, with 18 bases between. The CDR3 nucleotides read TGCGCCAGCAGCCAAGACTCTGGGTGGACGTTTGTCGAGCAGTACTTC. It specifies CASSQDSGWTFVEQYF.

The chain recombines TRBV14 with TRBJ2-5, with 7 bases identical to TRBD1. J gave up 1 base and V 4 bases, and 6 bases lay outside the gene matches. Germline CDR1 SGHDN, CDR2 FVKESK. There are 15 residues in the CDR3. The CDR3 region has the DNA TGTGCCAGCAGCCGACAGGGAGTCCTCCAAGAGACCCAGTACTTC. It translates to CASSRQGVLQETQYF.

The chain is built from TRBV9 and TRBJ2-7; TRBD1 matches at 8 bases. CDR3 size: 13 residues. After removal of 2 bases from V and 7 bases from J, the junction contained 5 bases not matched to a gene. Germline assignment: CDR1 SGDLS and CDR2 YYNGEE. The CDR3 DNA reads as TGTGCCAGCAGCGTCTTGGACAGGGAGGAGCAGTACTTC. Amino acids: CASSVLDREEQYF.

The V and J genes are TRBV29-1 and TRBJ2-7, with a tentative D call TRBD1 (6 bases). The germline gives CDR1 SQVTM, CDR2 ANQGSEA. The CDR3 sequence is 12 residues long. The V gene lost 5 bases and the J gene lost 7 bases, with 15 bases spanning the gap. This chain's CDR3 is CSVLPTGNEQYF. CDR3 nucleotide sequence: TGCAGCGTTCTTCCTACAGGGAATGAGCAGTACTTC.

V is TRBV15 and J is TRBJ2-4; 7 bases map to TRBD2. The CDR3 spans 16 residues. The trim removed 1 base at V and 3 bases at J, leaving 6 bases unmatched. Germline assignment: CDR1 LNHNV and CDR2 YYDKDF (reference sequence). Written as DNA, the CDR3 is TGTGCCACCAGCAGAGGAGCGGGATCTAGCAAAAACATTCAGTACTTC. This sequence encodes CATSRGAGSSKNIQYF. Full variable domain (rest looked up from reference TRBV15 and TRBJ2-4): DAMVIQNPRYQVTQFGKPVTLSCSQTLNHNVMYWYQQKSSQAPKLLFHYYDKDFNNEADTPDNFQSRRPNTSFCFLDIRSPGLGDTAMYLCATSRGAGSSKNIQYFGAGTRLSVL.

The chain recombines TRBV7-2 with TRBJ2-5; D is possibly TRBD2 (5 bases). This CDR3 has 13 residues. Per germline, CDR1 SGHTA and CDR2 FQGNSA. Deletions cut 3 bases from V and 6 bases from J, with 11 bases between. CDR3 sequence reads: CASSFGSAQTQYF. CDR3 DNA: TGTGCCAGCAGCTTTGGGAGCGCGCAGACCCAGTACTTC.

The chain couples TRBV5-1 to TRBJ2-2; 11 bases fit TRBD1. The CDR3 is made up of 17 amino acids. V was pared by 0 bases and J by 0 bases, with 1 base of the junction left unmatched. Germline V gives CDR1 SGHRS, CDR2 YFSETQ. The CDR3 sequence is CASSLVGQGANTGELFF. CDR3 bases: TGCGCCAGCAGCTTGGTGGGACAGGGGGCGAACACCGGGGAGCTGTTTTTT.

The rearrangement links TRBV20-1 to TRBJ2-1, with 8 positions matching TRBD2. CDR1 DFQATT and CDR2 SNEGSKA come from the germline V gene (reference sequence). Trimming at V came to 4 bases and at J to 2 bases, leaving 4 bases not matched to a gene. CDR3 length: 14 amino acids. The CDR3 spells CSATSGGTYNEQFF. Written as DNA, the CDR3 is TGCAGTGCTACGTCGGGAGGGACCTACAATGAGCAGTTCTTC.

The chain employs TRBV4-2 and TRBJ2-5; D not certain. The length of the CDR3 is 12 residues. With 2 bases removed from V and 5 bases from J, the gap between germline ends came to 6 bases. The germline CDR1 and CDR2 sequences are LGHNA and YNFKEQ. CDR3 residues: CASSQNRETQYF. DNA of the CDR3: TGTGCCAGCAGCCAAAATCGGGAGACCCAGTACTTC.

CDR3 sequence reads: CSVERAFEQYF. In DNA form, the CDR3 reads TGCAGCGTTGAGAGGGCTTTCGAGCAGTACTTC. V is TRBV29-1 and J is TRBJ2-7; tentatively, D is TRBD2 (5 bases). CDR3 size: 11 residues. Trimming removed 3 bases at V and 6 bases at J, with 9 bases between. Germline V CDR1 and CDR2: SQVTM, ANQGSEA.

As regards this clonotype: At one end, the junction sequence differs from germline, possibly due to a read error. CDR3 amino acids: CTSSQDRGRQLGFLAGKVETQYF. Written as DNA, the CDR3 is TGCACCAGCAGCCAAGACCGGGGAAGACAGCTAGGTTTTCTAGCGGGAAAAGTTGAGACCCAGTACTTC. The V call is TRBV4-1, the J call TRBJ2-5; 9 nucleotides match TRBD2. The length of the CDR3 is 23 residues. Germline V gene data show CDR1 as MGHRA and CDR2 as YSYEKL.

Only a few counts were recorded for this clonotype. This chain uses TRBV6-5 with TRBJ1-4, with D possibly matching TRBD1 (6 bases). V dropped 11 bases and J dropped 0 bases, with 10 bases sitting between them. The CDR3 has 13 residues. Per the germline V gene, CDR1 is MNHEY and CDR2 is SVGAGI. The CDR3 coding sequence is TGTGCCGGCAAGGGGGCAACTAATGAAAAACTGTTTTTT. This translates into CAGKGATNEKLFF.

At least ten counts were recorded for this clonotype. This chain links TRBV4-2 with TRBJ2-3, with 7 positions matching TRBD1. Per the germline V gene, CDR1 is LGHNA and CDR2 is YNFKEQ. The CDR3 runs 16 residues. The ends lost 0 bases at V and 2 bases at J; junction bases unmatched: 5. The CDR3 sequence: CASSQDGQAYTDTQYF. The CDR3 nucleotides are TGTGCCAGCAGCCAAGATGGACAGGCCTACACAGATACGCAGTATTTT.

The chain recombines TRBV11-2 with TRBJ2-7; 9 bases map to TRBD1. J gave up 0 bases and V 5 bases, and 20 bases lay outside the gene matches. The CDR3 consists of 20 residues. The germline V gene encodes CDR1 SGHAT and CDR2 FQNNGV. The CDR3 DNA reads TGTGCCAGCAGCACGCCATTGGACAGGGGAATTGGCTCTATCTCCTACGAGCAGTACTTC. Protein product: CASSTPLDRGIGSISYEQYF.

This clonotype has ten or more counts. V usage is TRBV7-9 and J usage is TRBJ2-5; D not certain. CDR1 and CDR2 from the germline V gene are SEHNR and FQNEAQ (reference sequence). The length of the CDR3 is 12 residues. V shed 5 bases and J shed 5 bases, with 9 bases lying between them. The CDR3 sequence is CASSRMGETQYF. In DNA form, the CDR3 reads TGTGCCAGCAGCCGAATGGGTGAGACCCAGTACTTC.

The V call is TRBV4-1, the J call TRBJ2-7; possible D gene TRBD2, 5 bases. CDR1 is MGHRA, CDR2 YSYEKL, per germline. This CDR3 region has 13 residues. V was shortened by 3 bases and J by 7 bases, with 13 bases between the two germline ends. The CDR3 sequence: CASSQGDWREQYF. CDR3 sequence (DNA): TGCGCCAGCAGCCAGGGCGATTGGAGGGAGCAGTACTTC.

The chain couples TRBV20-1 to TRBJ2-7; 7 bases are a match to TRBD2. The J call may be wrong; the DNA end is better matched by TRBJ2-5. CDR1 is DFQATT and CDR2 is SNEGSKA in the germline V gene (reference sequence). The CDR3 covers 14 residues. In DNA form, the CDR3 reads TGCAGTGCTAGAATCGGCGGGGGACGAGAGACCCAGTACTTC. Amino acids: CSARIGGGRETQYF.

This clonotype has more than one count but fewer than ten. V and J are TRBV7-6 and TRBJ2-1; D tentatively fits TRBD1 or TRBD2 (5 bases each). The CDR3 extends over 15 amino acids. Germline CDR1 is SGHVS and CDR2 is FNYEAQ. V gave up 2 bases and J gave up 10 bases, with 18 bases separating them. For the CDR3, the DNA is TGTGCCAGCAGCTTACTACTCGACAGATCGGGAGAGCAGTTCTTC. It yields the protein CASSLLLDRSGEQFF. Full variable domain (remainder filled in from reference TRBV7-6 and TRBJ2-1): GAGVSQSPRYKVTKRGQDVALRCDPISGHVSLYWYRQALGQGPEFLTYFNYEAQQDKSGLPNDRFSAERPEGSISTLTIQRTEQRDSAMYRCASSLLLDRSGEQFFGPGTRLTVL.

The chain is built from TRBV29-1 and TRBJ2-7; possible D gene TRBD1, 6 bases. This CDR3 spans 13 amino acids. The ends were cut back, 5 bases at V and 3 bases at J, with 14 bases in the middle. Germline CDR1 reads SQVTM; CDR2 reads ANQGSEA. The CDR3 sequence: CSVSAGAIYEQYF. The CDR3 region has the DNA TGCAGCGTTTCCGCAGGGGCCATCTACGAGCAGTACTTC.